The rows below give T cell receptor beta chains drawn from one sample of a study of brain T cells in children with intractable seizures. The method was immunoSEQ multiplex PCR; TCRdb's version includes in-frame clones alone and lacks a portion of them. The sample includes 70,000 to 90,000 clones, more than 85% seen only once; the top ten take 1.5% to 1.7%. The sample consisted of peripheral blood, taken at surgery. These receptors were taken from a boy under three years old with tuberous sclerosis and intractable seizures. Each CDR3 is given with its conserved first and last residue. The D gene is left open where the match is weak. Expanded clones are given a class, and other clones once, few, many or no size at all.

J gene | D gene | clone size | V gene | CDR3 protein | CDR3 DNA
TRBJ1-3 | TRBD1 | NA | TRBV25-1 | CASSSNRGHGNTIYF | TGTGCCAGCAGTTCCAACAGGGGGCACGGAAACACCATATATTTT
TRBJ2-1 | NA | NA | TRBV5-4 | CASSSRRSNEQFF | TGTGCCAGCAGTTCCCGTCGGAGCAATGAGCAGTTCTTC
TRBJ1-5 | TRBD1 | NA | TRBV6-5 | CASAGQAFDQPQHF | TGTGCCAGCGCGGGACAGGCATTCGATCAGCCCCAGCATTTT
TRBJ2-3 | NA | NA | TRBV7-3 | CASSLTGSTSTDTQYF | TGTGCCAGCAGCTTAACAGGGAGCACTAGCACAGATACGCAGTATTTT
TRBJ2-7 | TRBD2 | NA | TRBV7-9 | CASSSPGGYEQYF | TGTGCCAGCAGCTCTCCGGGAGGGTACGAGCAGTACTTC
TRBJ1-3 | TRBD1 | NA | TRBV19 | CASKWDSRSGNTIYF | TGTGCCAGTAAATGGGACAGCCGCTCTGGAAACACCATATATTTT
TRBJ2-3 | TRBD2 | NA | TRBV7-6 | CASSLWLAGGRDTQYF | TGTGCCAGCAGCTTGTGGCTAGCGGGAGGGCGGGATACGCAGTATTTT
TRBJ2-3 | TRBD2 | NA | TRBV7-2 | CASNPLAGGRTDTQYF | TGTGCCAGCAACCCTCTAGCGGGGGGGCGCACAGATACGCAGTATTTT
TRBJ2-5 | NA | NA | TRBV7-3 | CASSLQGNPSETQYF | TGTGCCAGCAGCCTACAAGGGAACCCGTCGGAGACCCAGTACTTC
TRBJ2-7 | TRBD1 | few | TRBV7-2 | CASSSRGGDRGREQYF | TGTGCCAGCAGCTCCCGGGGTGGGGACAGGGGGCGCGAGCAGTACTTC
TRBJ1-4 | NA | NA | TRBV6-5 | CASSYSWEGEKLFF | TGTGCCAGCAGTTACTCGTGGGAGGGAGAAAAACTGTTTTTT
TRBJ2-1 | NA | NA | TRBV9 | CASSPRDFFGQFF | TGTGCCAGCAGCCCCCGGGACTTTTTCGGGCAGTTCTTC
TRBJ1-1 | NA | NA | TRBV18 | CASSLGGPETEAFF | TGTGCCAGCTCACTTGGTGGGCCAGAGACTGAAGCTTTCTTT
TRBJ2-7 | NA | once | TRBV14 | CASRGGTAYEQYF | TGTGCCAGCAGGGGAGGGACAGCCTACGAGCAGTACTTC
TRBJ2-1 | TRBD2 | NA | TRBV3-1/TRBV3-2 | CASSHGRELHEQFF | TGTGCCAGCAGCCATGGGCGGGAGCTCCATGAGCAGTTCTTC
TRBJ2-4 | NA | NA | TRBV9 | CASSPPPTSPEEAKNIQYF | TGTGCCAGCAGCCCCCCTCCGACATCTCCTGAAGAGGCCAAAAACATTCAGTACTTC
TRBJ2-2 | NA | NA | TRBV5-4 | CASSRAGTYYTGELFF | TGTGCCAGCAGCAGGGCCGGGACTTACTACACCGGGGAGCTGTTTTTT
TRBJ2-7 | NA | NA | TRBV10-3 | CAISGTTYEQYF | TGTGCCATCAGTGGGACAACCTACGAGCAGTACTTC
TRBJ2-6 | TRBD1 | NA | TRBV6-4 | CASSPGTGNSGANVLTF | TGTGCCAGCAGTCCCGGGACAGGGAACTCTGGGGCCAACGTCCTGACTTTC
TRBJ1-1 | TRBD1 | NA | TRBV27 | CASSLWGQGRNTEAFF | TGTGCCAGCAGTTTATGGGGACAGGGGAGAAACACTGAAGCTTTCTTT
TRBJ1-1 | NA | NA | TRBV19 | CASSIPGYGTEAFF | TGTGCCAGTAGTATCCCGGGGTACGGCACTGAAGCTTTCTTT
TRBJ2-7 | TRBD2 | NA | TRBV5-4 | CASSLGVPGLATYEQYF | TGTGCCAGCAGCTTGGGCGTACCGGGACTAGCGACCTACGAGCAGTACTTC
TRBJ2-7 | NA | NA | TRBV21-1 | CASRGTSDRGTYEQYF | TGTGCCAGCAGGGGTACGAGCGACAGGGGGACCTACGAGCAGTACTTC
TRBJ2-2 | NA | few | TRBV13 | CASSLRAEGWDTGELFF | TGTGCCAGCAGCCTCAGGGCAGAGGGATGGGACACCGGGGAGCTGTTTTTT
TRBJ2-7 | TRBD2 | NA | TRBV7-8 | CASSLVAGGYEQYF | TGTGCCAGCAGCTTAGTAGCGGGAGGCTACGAGCAGTACTTC
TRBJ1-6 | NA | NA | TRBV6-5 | CASSYSRGQNSPLHF | TGTGCCAGCAGTTACTCGAGGGGTCAGAATTCACCCCTCCACTTT
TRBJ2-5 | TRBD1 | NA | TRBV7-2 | CASSYPRGRGETQYF | TGTGCCAGCAGCTATCCCAGGGGGCGCGGGGAGACCCAGTACTTC
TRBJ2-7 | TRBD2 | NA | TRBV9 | CASSTRTSGTEEQYF | TGTGCCAGCAGCACAAGGACTAGCGGAACGGAGGAGCAGTACTTC
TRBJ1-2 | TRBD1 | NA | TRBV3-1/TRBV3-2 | CASSRVTTGSGQGYTF | TGTGCCAGCAGCCGCGTAACGACAGGGTCGGGTCAGGGCTACACCTTC
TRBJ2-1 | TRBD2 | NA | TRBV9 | CASSATGTTYNEQFF | TGTGCCAGCAGCGCAACCGGGACTACATACAATGAGCAGTTCTTC
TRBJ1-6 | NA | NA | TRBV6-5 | CASSYYGYYNSPLHF | TGTGCCAGCAGTTACTACGGTTACTATAATTCACCCCTCCACTTT
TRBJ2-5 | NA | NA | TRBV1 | CTSSQESRDPEPTRTQYF | TGCACCAGCAGCCAAGAATCCCGGGACCCCGAGCCGACTCGGACCCAGTACTTC
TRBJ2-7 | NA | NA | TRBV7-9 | CASSLVNRAYEQYF | TGTGCCAGCAGCTTAGTAAACAGAGCCTACGAGCAGTACTTC
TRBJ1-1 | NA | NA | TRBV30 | CAWSQEDTEAFF | TGTGCCTGGAGTCAGGAGGACACTGAAGCTTTCTTT
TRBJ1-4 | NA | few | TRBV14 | CASSQRTATNEKLFF | TGTGCCAGCAGCCAAAGGACAGCAACTAATGAAAAACTGTTTTTT
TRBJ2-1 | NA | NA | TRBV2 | CASSSSGLGSYNEQFF | TGTGCCAGCAGTTCCTCTGGTCTTGGCTCCTACAATGAGCAGTTCTTC
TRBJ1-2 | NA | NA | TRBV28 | CASSPPVLWGYTF | TGTGCCAGCAGCCCCCCCGTGTTGTGGGGCTACACCTTC
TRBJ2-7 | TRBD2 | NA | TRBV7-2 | CASSSNGTRPLVGSYEQYF | TGTGCCAGCAGCTCAAACGGGACTAGACCCCTTGTCGGCTCCTACGAGCAGTACTTC
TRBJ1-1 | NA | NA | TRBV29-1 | CSVGFGRGGTEAFF | TGCAGCGTTGGTTTTGGCAGGGGAGGGACTGAAGCTTTCTTT
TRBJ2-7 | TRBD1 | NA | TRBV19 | CASSMGQGPYEQYF | TGTGCCAGTAGTATGGGACAGGGGCCATACGAGCAGTACTTC
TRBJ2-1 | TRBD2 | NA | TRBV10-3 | CAIRPGLAGLVDEQFF | TGTGCCATCAGACCGGGACTAGCGGGACTCGTTGATGAGCAGTTCTTC
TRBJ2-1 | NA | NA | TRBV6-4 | CASSKTAYNEQFF | TGTGCCAGCAGTAAGACAGCGTACAATGAGCAGTTCTTC
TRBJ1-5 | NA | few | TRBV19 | CASSIGGLSNQPQHF | TGTGCCAGTAGTATCGGGGGCCTTAGCAATCAGCCCCAGCATTTT
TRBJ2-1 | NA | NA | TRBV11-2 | CASSLGTPDEQFF | TGTGCCAGCAGCTTAGGCACTCCGGATGAGCAGTTCTTC
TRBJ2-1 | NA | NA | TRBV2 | CASSDRGEGEQFF | TGTGCCAGCAGTGACAGGGGCGAGGGTGAGCAGTTCTTC
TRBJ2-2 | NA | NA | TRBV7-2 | CASSKDRTGELFF | TGTGCCAGCAGCAAGGACCGCACCGGGGAGCTGTTTTTT
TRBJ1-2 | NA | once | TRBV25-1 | CASNGQSGYGYTF | TGTGCCAGCAACGGACAGTCCGGCTATGGCTACACCTTC
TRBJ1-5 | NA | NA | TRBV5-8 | CASSYPHRQINQPQHF | TGTGCCAGCAGCTACCCTCACCGACAAATCAATCAGCCCCAGCATTTT
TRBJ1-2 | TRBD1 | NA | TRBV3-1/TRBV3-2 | CASSQELRDSYGYTF | TGTGCCAGCAGCCAAGAACTAAGGGACAGCTATGGCTACACCTTC
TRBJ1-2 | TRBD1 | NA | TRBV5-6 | CASSVGQGPHLANYGYTF | TGTGCCAGCAGCGTGGGACAGGGGCCGCACTTAGCTAACTATGGCTACACCTTC
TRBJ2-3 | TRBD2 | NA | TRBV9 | CASSVGLSFSGTSVSTDTQYF | TGTGCCAGCAGCGTAGGGCTTTCGTTTAGTGGGACTAGCGTTAGCACAGATACGCAGTATTTT
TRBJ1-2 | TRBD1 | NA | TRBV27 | CASRLQGAGNGYTF | TGTGCCAGCAGATTGCAGGGGGCGGGCAATGGCTACACCTTC
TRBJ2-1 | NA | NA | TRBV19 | CASSIAEEQFF | TGTGCCAGTAGTATAGCTGAAGAGCAGTTCTTC
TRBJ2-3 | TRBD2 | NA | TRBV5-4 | CASSSGGPQDTQYF | TGTGCCAGCAGCTCGGGAGGGCCCCAAGATACGCAGTATTTT
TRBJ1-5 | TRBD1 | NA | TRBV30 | CAWSGDRGDQPQHF | TGTGCCTGGAGTGGGGACAGGGGCGATCAGCCCCAGCATTTT
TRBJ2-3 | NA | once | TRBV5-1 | CASSLGPTSTDTQYF | TGCGCCAGCAGCTTGGGCCCAACTAGCACAGATACGCAGTATTTT
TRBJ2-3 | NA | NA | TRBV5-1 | CASSLGGGPDTQYF | TGCGCCAGCAGCTTGGGAGGGGGGCCAGATACGCAGTATTTT
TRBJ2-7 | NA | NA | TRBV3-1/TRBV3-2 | CASSPPSYEQYF | TGTGCCAGCAGCCCCCCCTCCTACGAGCAGTACTTC
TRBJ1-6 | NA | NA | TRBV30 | CASDNSYNSPLHF | TGTGCCTCGGACAACTCCTATAATTCACCCCTCCACTTT